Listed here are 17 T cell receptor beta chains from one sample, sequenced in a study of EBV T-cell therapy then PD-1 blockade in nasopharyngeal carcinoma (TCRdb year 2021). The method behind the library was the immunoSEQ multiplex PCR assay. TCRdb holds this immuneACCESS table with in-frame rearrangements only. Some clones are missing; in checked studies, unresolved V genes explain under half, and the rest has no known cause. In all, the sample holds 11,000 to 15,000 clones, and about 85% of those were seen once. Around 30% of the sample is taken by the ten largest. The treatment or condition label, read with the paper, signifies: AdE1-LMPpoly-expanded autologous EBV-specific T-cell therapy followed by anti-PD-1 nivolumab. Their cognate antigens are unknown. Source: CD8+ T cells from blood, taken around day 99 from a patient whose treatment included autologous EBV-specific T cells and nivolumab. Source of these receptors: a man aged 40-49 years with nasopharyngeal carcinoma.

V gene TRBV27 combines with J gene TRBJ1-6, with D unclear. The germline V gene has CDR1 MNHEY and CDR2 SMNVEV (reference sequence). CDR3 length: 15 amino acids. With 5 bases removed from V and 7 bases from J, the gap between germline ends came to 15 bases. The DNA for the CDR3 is TGTGCCAGCAGTCCGTCTGGCAACTGGAATTCACCCCTCCACTTT. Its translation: CASSPSGNWNSPLHF.

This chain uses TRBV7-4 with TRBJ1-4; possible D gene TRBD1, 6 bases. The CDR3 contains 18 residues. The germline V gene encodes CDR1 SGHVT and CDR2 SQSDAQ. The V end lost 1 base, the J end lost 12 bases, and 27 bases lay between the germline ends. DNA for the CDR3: TGTGCCAGCAGCTTAGAAGGGACACCCCGTCGAAAATGGTTACAACTGTTTTTT. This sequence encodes CASSLEGTPRRKWLQLFF.

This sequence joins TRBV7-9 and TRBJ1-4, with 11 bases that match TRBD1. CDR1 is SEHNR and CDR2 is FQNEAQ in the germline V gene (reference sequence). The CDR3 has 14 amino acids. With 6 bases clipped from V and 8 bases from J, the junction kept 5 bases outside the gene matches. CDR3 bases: TGTGCCAGCAGACCCAGGACAGGGGGCGAAAAACTGTTTTTT. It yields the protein CASRPRTGGEKLFF.

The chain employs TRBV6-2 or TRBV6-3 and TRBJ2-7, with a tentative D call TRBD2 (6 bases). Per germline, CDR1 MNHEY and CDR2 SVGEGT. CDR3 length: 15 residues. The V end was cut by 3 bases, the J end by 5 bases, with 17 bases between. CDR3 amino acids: CASSYKAGLLDEQYF. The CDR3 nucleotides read TGTGCCAGCAGTTATAAGGCAGGACTACTCGACGAGCAGTACTTC.

The DNA for the CDR3 is TGTGCCAGCAGTCCGCAGGGAGGGGCCAAAAACATTCAGTACTTC. Its protein product is CASSPQGGAKNIQYF. This chain uses TRBV6-6 with TRBJ2-4; 7 nucleotides line up with TRBD2. CDR1 is MNHNY, CDR2 SVGAGI, per germline (reference sequence). The junction had 5 bases not matched to a gene; V was cut back by 5 bases and J by 1 base. The CDR3 has 15 amino acids.

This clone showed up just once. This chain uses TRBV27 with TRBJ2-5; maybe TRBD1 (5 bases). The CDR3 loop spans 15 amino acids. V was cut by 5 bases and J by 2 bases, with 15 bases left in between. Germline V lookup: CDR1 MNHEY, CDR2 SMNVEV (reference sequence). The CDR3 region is CASSPRQLQQETQYF. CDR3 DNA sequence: TGTGCCAGCAGTCCTAGACAGCTTCAACAAGAGACCCAGTACTTC.

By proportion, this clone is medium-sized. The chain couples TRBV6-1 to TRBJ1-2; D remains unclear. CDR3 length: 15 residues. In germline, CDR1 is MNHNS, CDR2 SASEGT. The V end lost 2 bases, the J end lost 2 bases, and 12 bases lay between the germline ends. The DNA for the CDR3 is TGTGCCAGCAGTGAATTTGTCGCCGGAAACTATGGCTACACCTTC. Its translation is CASSEFVAGNYGYTF.

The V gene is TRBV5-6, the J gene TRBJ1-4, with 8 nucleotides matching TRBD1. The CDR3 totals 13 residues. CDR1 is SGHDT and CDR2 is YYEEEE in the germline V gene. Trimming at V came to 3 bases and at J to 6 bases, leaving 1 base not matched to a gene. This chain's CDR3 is CASSSDRDEKLFF. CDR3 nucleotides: TGTGCCAGCAGCTCGGACAGGGATGAAAAACTGTTTTTT.

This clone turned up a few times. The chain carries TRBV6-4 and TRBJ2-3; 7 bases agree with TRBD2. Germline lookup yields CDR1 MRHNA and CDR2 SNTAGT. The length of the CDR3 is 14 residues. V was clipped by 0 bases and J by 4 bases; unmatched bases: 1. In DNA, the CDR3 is TGTGCCAGCAGTGACTCAAGCGGGGCAGATACGCAGTATTTT. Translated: CASSDSSGADTQYF.

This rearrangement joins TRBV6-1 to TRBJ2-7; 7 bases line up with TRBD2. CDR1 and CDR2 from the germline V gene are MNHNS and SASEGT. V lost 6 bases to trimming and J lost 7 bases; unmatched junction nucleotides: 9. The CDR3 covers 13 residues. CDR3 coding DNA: TGTGCCAGCAGCGCCTACGGGGGGTGGGAGCAGTACTTC. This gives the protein CASSAYGGWEQYF.

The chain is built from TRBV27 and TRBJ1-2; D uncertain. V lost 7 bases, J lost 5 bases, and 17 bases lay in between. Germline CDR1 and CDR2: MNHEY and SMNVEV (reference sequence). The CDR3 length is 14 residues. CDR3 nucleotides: TGTGCCAGCATTGACCCGCAGCGGGGATATGGCTACACCTTC. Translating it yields CASIDPQRGYGYTF.

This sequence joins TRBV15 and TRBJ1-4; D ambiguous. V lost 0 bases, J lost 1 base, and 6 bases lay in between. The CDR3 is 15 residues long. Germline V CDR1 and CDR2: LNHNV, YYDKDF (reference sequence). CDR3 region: CATSRDLGTNEKLFF. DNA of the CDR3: TGTGCCACCAGCAGAGATCTTGGAACTAATGAAAAACTGTTTTTT. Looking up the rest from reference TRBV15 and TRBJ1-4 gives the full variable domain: DAMVIQNPRYQVTQFGKPVTLSCSQTLNHNVMYWYQQKSSQAPKLLFHYYDKDFNNEADTPDNFQSRRPNTSFCFLDIRSPGLGDTAMYLCATSRDLGTNEKLFFGSGTQLSVL.

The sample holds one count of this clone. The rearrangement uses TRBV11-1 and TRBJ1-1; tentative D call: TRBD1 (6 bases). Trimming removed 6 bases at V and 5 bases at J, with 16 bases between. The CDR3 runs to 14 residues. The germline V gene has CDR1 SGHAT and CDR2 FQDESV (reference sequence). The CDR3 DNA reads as TGTGCCAGCAGTCGACAGGAAGGTAGGACTGAAGCTTTCTTT. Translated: CASSRQEGRTEAFF.

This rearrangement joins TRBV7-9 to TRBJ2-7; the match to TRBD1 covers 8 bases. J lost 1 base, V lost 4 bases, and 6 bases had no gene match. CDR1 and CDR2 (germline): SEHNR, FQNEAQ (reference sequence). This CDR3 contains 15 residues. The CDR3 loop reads CASSSQGGLSYEQYF. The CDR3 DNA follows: TGTGCCAGCAGCTCACAGGGGGGACTTTCCTACGAGCAGTACTTC.

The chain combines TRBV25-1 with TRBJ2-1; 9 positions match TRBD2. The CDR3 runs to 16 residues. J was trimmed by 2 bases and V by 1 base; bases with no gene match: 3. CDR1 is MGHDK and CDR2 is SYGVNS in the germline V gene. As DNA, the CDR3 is TGTGCCAGCAGTGAATGGGGCGGGGGGGCCTACAATGAGCAGTTCTTC. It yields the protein CASSEWGGGAYNEQFF.

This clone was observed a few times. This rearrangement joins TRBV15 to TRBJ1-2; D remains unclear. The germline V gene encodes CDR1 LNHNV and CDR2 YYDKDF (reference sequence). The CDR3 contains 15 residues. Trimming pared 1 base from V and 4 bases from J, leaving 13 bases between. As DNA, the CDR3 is TGTGCCACCAGCAGAGTAGGGCAGGCCATCTATGGCTACACCTTC. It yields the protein CATSRVGQAIYGYTF.

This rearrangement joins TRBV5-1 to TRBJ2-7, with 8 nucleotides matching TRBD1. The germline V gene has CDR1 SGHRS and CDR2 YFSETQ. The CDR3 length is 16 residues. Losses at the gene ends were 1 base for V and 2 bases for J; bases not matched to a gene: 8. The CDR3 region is CASSLRQGFNTYEQYF. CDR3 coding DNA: TGCGCCAGCAGCTTGAGACAGGGGTTTAACACCTACGAGCAGTACTTC.